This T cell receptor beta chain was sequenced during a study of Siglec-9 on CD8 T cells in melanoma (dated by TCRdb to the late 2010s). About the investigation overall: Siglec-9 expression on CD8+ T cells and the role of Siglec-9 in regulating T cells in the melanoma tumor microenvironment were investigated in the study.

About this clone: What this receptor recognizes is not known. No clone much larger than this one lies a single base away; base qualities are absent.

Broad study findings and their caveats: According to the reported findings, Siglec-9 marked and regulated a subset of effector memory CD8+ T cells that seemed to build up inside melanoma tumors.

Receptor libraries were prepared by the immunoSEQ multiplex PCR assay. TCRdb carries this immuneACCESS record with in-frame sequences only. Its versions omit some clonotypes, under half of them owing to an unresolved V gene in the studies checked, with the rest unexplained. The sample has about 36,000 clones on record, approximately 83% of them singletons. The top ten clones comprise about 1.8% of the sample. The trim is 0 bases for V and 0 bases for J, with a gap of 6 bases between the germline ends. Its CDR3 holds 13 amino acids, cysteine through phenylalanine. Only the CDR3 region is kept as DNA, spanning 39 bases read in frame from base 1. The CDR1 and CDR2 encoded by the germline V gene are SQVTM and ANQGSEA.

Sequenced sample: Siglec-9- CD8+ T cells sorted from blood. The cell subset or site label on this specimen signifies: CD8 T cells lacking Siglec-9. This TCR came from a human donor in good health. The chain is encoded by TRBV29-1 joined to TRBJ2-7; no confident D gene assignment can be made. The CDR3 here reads CSVEELSSYEQYF. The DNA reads TGCAGCGTTGAAGAACTCAGCTCCTACGAGCAGTACTTC.